The 12 T cell receptor beta chains given below trace back to one sample, sequenced in a study of blood T cell repertoires in COVID-19 (dated by TCRdb to the early 2020s). Libraries came from the immunoSEQ multiplex PCR assay. The immuneACCESS repertoire file appears here via TCRdb, limited to in-frame rearrangements. These files lack a portion of the clones; in checked studies, under half of the deficit traces to unresolved V genes, and the cause of the others is not known. This sample lists 330,000 or so clones; around nine tenths were detected once. The ten largest clones take up just over 1% of the sample. Sequences were obtained from PBMCs or T cells enriched from blood (not recorded which). These receptors were obtained from a woman in her twenties or thirties who had been exposed to COVID-19.

The V gene is TRBV7-3, the J gene TRBJ2-3; the D gene is possibly TRBD2 (6 bases). V was shortened by 5 bases and J by 3 bases, with 15 bases between the two germline ends. The CDR3 covers 15 residues. Germline V gene data show CDR1 as SGHTA and CDR2 as FQGTGA. As DNA, the CDR3 is TGTGCCAGCAGCCCAAAGGGACTTACAACAGATACGCAGTATTTT. This sequence encodes CASSPKGLTTDTQYF.

The rearrangement joins TRBV27 to TRBJ1-2, with TRBD1 matching 12 bases. CDR1 and CDR2 (germline): MNHEY, SMNVEV (reference sequence). Trimming took 8 bases from V and 1 from J; bases not matched to a gene: 14. The CDR3 is 18 amino acids. DNA of the CDR3: TGTGCCAGCCAGATCACCGGGACAGGGGGCGCTTTTAACTATGGCTACACCTTC. It is translated as CASQITGTGGAFNYGYTF.

The gene calls are TRBV5-1 and TRBJ1-1; 7 bases align to TRBD1. Losses at the gene ends were 5 bases for V and 1 base for J; bases not matched to a gene: 5. CDR1 and CDR2 from the germline V gene are SGHRS and YFSETQ. The CDR3 is made up of 14 amino acids. In DNA, the CDR3 is TGCGCCAGCAGTTATACAGGGGCGAACACTGAAGCTTTCTTT. This translates into CASSYTGANTEAFF.

This clone was seen once. This chain uses TRBV7-8 with TRBJ2-1, with D unclear. Germline V gene lookup returns CDR1 SGHVS and CDR2 FQNEAQ. The germline V and J ends were trimmed by 5 bases and 4 bases, with 3 bases remaining between them. CDR3 length: 11 amino acids. CDR3 protein: CASSPYNEQFF. CDR3 in DNA: TGTGCCAGCAGCCCTTACAATGAGCAGTTCTTC.

This chain connects TRBV4-1 to TRBJ2-5; D possibly corresponds to TRBD1 (6 bases). The V end was cut by 1 base, the J end by 1 base, with 13 bases between. Germline loops: CDR1 MGHRA, CDR2 YSYEKL. The CDR3 covers 16 residues. CDR3 nucleotide sequence: TGCGCCAGCAGCCAAGGTATCGACAGGTTCCAAGAGACCCAGTACTTC. Its translation is CASSQGIDRFQETQYF.

V is TRBV5-1 and J is TRBJ2-2; 10 bases agree with TRBD2. Germline V CDR1 and CDR2: SGHRS, YFSETQ. V lost 2 bases and J lost 4; bases outside the gene matches: 14. The CDR3 is 19 residues long. CDR3 DNA: TGCGCCAGCAGCTTCCCCAAATTCTCCGGGACTAGCGTCACCGGGGAGCTGTTTTTT. Translation gives CASSFPKFSGTSVTGELFF.

This chain's CDR3 is CASSAGGANTQYF. CDR3 DNA sequence: TGTGCCAGCAGCGCGGGGGGCGCGAATACGCAGTATTTT. The chain joins TRBV7-8 to TRBJ2-3; 8 bases line up with TRBD2. V gave up 5 bases and J gave up 7 bases; unmatched junction bases: 5. Germline lookup yields CDR1 SGHVS and CDR2 FQNEAQ. The CDR3 contains 13 residues. The complete variable domain, with remaining parts taken from reference TRBV7-8 and TRBJ2-3, reads GAGVSQSPRYKVAKRGQDVALRCDPISGHVSLFWYQQALGQGPEFLTYFQNEAQLDKSGLPSDRFFAERPEGSVSTLKIQRTQQEDSAVYLCASSAGGANTQYFGPGTRLTVL.

This chain connects TRBV10-3 to TRBJ2-1; TRBD2 matches 12 bases. Germline trimming cut 6 bases from V and 5 bases from J; bases unmatched to any gene: 8. This CDR3 is 16 amino acids long. Per germline, CDR1 ENHRY and CDR2 SYGVKD. The CDR3 here is CAIRVTSGRPDNEQFF. CDR3 in DNA: TGTGCCATCAGAGTGACTAGCGGGAGACCTGACAATGAGCAGTTCTTC.

The chain is built from TRBV7-6 and TRBJ2-3, with TRBD2 matching 14 bases. Germline-derived CDR1 and CDR2 are SGHVS and FNYEAQ. The CDR3 consists of 21 residues. V trimming: 1 base; J trimming: 3 bases; junction bases outside the gene matches: 15. CDR3 sequence (DNA): TGTGCCAGCAGCTTAGACCCGAAGCTAGCGACTAGCGGGAGGGTTACAGATACGCAGTATTTT. Its protein product is CASSLDPKLATSGRVTDTQYF.

As regards this clone: Other DNA sequences in this specimen translate into the identical CDR3. This sequence joins TRBV5-1 and TRBJ2-1, with 12 positions matching TRBD2. Looked up from germline, CDR1 is SGHRS and CDR2 is YFSETQ. V gave up 0 bases and J gave up 5 bases; unmatched junction bases: 3. The CDR3 has 16 amino acids. The CDR3 DNA follows: TGCGCCAGCAGCTTGGGGCTAGCGGGAGGGCACAATGAGCAGTTCTTC. It yields the protein CASSLGLAGGHNEQFF.

This clone turned up a few times. The chain carries TRBV5-1 and TRBJ2-7; 9 bases match TRBD2. J gave up 5 bases and V 2 bases, and 5 bases lay outside the gene matches. CDR3 size: 14 residues. Germline CDR1 and CDR2: SGHRS and YFSETQ. The chain's CDR3 is CASSFEIAGDEQYF. The DNA for the CDR3 is TGCGCCAGCAGCTTCGAAATAGCGGGAGACGAGCAGTACTTC.

CDR3 nucleotides: TGTGCCAGCAGCCTTGGGACAGGGGATCAGCCCCAGCATTTT. The encoded protein is CASSLGTGDQPQHF. V gene TRBV3-1 (or the pseudogene TRBV3-2) combines with J gene TRBJ1-5; 10 positions match TRBD1. The CDR3 sequence is 14 residues long. The V segment lost 4 bases and the J segment 5 bases; nucleotides outside the gene matches: 2. CDR1 and CDR2 (germline): LGHDT, YNNKEL (reference sequence).